This T cell receptor beta chain is from a study of blood T cell repertoires in COVID-19. V lost 10 bases to trimming and J lost 8 bases, with 21 bases between them. Germline V gene data show CDR1 as SNHLY and CDR2 as FYNNEI. The CDR3 loop spans 14 amino acids. This clone showed up just once. Clones were read by immunoSEQ multiplex PCR, and TCRdb kept only the in-frame ones, dropping some. The sample includes tens of thousands of clones, about 86% seen only once; the top ten take more than 6%. The chain recombines TRBV2 with TRBJ2-1; weak D call: TRBD2 (6 bases). The specimen sequenced was peripheral blood. The sequence was obtained from a woman aged 60-75 years with COVID-19, enrolled during active disease. The CDR3 bases are TGTGCCAAGCAGCCCCGACGGGAGTCGCATGAGCAGTTCTTC. Its translation is CAKQPRRESHEQFF.